This T cell receptor beta chain stems from a study of beta chain features in type 1 diabetes. Purity exceeding 95% was reached by all sorted populations. cDNA synthesis used the whole RNA isolate, giving expressed TCRB sequences. This table comes from immunoSEQ multiplex PCR, and its TCRdb copy is limited to in-frame clones, with some not included. The table lists 300,000 or so clones, 7% to 9% of them singletons. Study results and limitations: No resolution was reached here on whether HLA type influences TCRB rearrangement.

The sample holds many counts of this clone. Its antigen is undetermined. Sequencing was done on a sample of central memory CD4+ T cells from blood. This TCR was sampled from a woman aged 18-29 years in good health.

CDR3 nucleotide sequence: TGTGCCAGCGGCCAAGCAGGGACTACTGAAGCTTTCTTT. Translating it yields CASGQAGTTEAFF. This chain connects TRBV28 to TRBJ1-1, with D possibly matching TRBD1 (5 bases). The germline gives CDR1 MDHEN, CDR2 SYDVKM. CDR3 length: 13 residues. The V end was cut by 8 bases, the J end by 5 bases, with 15 bases between.